One and the same sample provided the 24 T cell receptor beta chains below, sequenced in a study of breast tumors, draining lymph nodes, adjacent tissues. Each CDR3 protein gets one entry after TCRdb re-called the multiplex PCR reads with MiXCR. The table includes 150,000 to 200,000 distinct CDR3 sequences, about 30% detected once. Samples came from axillary lymph nodes draining the breast cancer. The sample comprised axillary lymph node tissue. The source is a female donor with breast cancer. Some clones in this sample may be carry-over from other donors' samples.

This clonotype has at least ten counts. This CDR3 reads CASSTRDRESQETQYF. The CDR3, as DNA: TGTGCCAGCAGTACCCGGGACAGGGAAAGTCAAGAGACCCAGTACTTC. The genes are TRBV12-3 or TRBV12-4 and TRBJ2-5; 9 positions agree with TRBD1. The length of the CDR3 is 16 residues. V gave up 5 bases and J gave up 2 bases; unmatched junction bases: 9.

The rearrangement joins TRBV7-8 to TRBJ1-6, with 7 nucleotides matching TRBD1. This CDR3 is built from 16 residues. CDR1 is SGHVS, CDR2 FQNEAQ, per germline. V shed 1 base and J 9 bases; nucleotides not matched to a gene: 9. CDR3 region: CASSLDRTGGGSPLHF. The CDR3 bases are TGTGCCAGCAGCTTAGACAGGACAGGCGGTGGTTCACCCCTCCACTTT.

This clonotype has a handful of counts. The junction departs from the called germline gene at one end, perhaps through a read error. The gene calls are TRBV6-2 or TRBV6-3 and TRBJ2-7; D gene unclear. This CDR3 spans 14 amino acids. From germline, CDR1 is MNHEY and CDR2 SVGEGT. The CDR3 bases are TGTGCCAGCAGTCACTCGTCATCCCCCTACGAGCAGTACTTC. Translated, it gives CASSHSSSPYEQYF.

This clonotype was detected many times. The chain has TRBV20-1 and TRBJ2-1; 8 positions agree with TRBD1. The ends lost 2 bases at V and 7 bases at J; junction bases unmatched: 22. The CDR3 totals 19 residues. CDR1 and CDR2 (germline): DFQATT, SNEGSKA (reference sequence). The CDR3 sequence is CSARRQGLSTLTGRNEQFF. The CDR3 DNA reads as TGCAGTGCTAGAAGACAGGGGTTATCCACTTTGACAGGCAGAAATGAGCAGTTCTTC.

This clonotype came up many times. The gene calls are TRBV6-6 and TRBJ2-1; unclear D gene. This CDR3 region has 11 residues. CDR1 is MNHNY, CDR2 SVGAGI, per germline (reference sequence). Trimming left V 5 bases short and J 7 bases short, with 6 bases between. The CDR3 nucleotides are TGTGCCAGCAGTGAGAAGAATGAGCAGTTCTTC. The encoded protein is CASSEKNEQFF.

In this sample, this clonotype turned up many times. The J gene is TRBJ2-7, the V gene TRBV13, with 7 nucleotides matching TRBD1. From germline, CDR1 is PRHDT and CDR2 FYEKMQ (reference sequence). The CDR3 consists of 12 residues. The J segment lost 6 bases and the V segment lost 9 bases, leaving 8 bases of the junction unmatched. CDR3 nucleotide sequence: TGTGCCAGTGCCACAGGGGACGGCGAGCAGTACTTC. It is translated as CASATGDGEQYF.

This clonotype showed up many times. The J gene is TRBJ2-5, the V gene TRBV19; the match to TRBD2 covers 7 bases. The CDR3 is 15 residues long. V dropped 3 bases and J dropped 4; count of bases not matched to a gene: 8. The V gene's germline CDR1 is LNHDA and CDR2 SQIVND (reference sequence). The DNA of the CDR3 is TGTGCCAGTAGTATTTCTAGCGGCCTGAGAGAGACCCAGTACTTC. Its protein is CASSISSGLRETQYF.

In its sample, this clonotype was seen many times. This chain links TRBV4-1 with TRBJ2-3, with TRBD1 matching 7 bases. Germline V gene sequence: CDR1 MGHRA, CDR2 YSYEKL. This CDR3 region has 17 residues. The ends lost 4 bases at V and 3 bases at J; junction bases unmatched: 13. Here the CDR3 reads CASSLLPTGVGTDTQYF. The DNA of the CDR3 is TGCGCCAGCAGCCTACTACCTACAGGGGTGGGGACAGATACGCAGTATTTT.

This clonotype was seen at least ten times. J is TRBJ2-7 and V is TRBV18; TRBD1 aligns across 8 bases. Trimming took 4 bases from V and 2 from J; bases not matched to a gene: 10. The CDR3 loop spans 16 amino acids. Germline loops: CDR1 KGHSH, CDR2 LQKENI. The CDR3 region is CASSLKRLDRAYEQYF. The CDR3 DNA reads as TGTGCCAGCTCACTCAAGAGGCTGGACAGGGCCTACGAGCAGTACTTC.

The chain combines TRBV29-1 with TRBJ2-3; TRBD2 agrees at 12 bases. CDR1 and CDR2 (germline): SQVTM, ANQGSEA. Trimming cost V 5 bases and J 2 bases; bases outside gene matches: 11. This CDR3 contains 17 residues. The CDR3 nucleotides read TGCAGCGTTTCCTCTCACGGACTAGCGGGGCCCACAGATACGCAGTATTTT. It encodes CSVSSHGLAGPTDTQYF.

This clonotype has at least ten counts. This chain joins TRBV7-9 and TRBJ2-7; D is unresolved. The CDR3 runs to 14 residues. V was trimmed by 5 bases and J by 6 bases, leaving 17 bases between them. CDR1 and CDR2 (germline): SEHNR, FQNEAQ (reference sequence). The CDR3 nucleotides read TGTGCCAGCAGCCCCGAGAGAGTTGCGTTCGAGCAGTACTTC. Protein product: CASSPERVAFEQYF.

The chain links TRBV15 to TRBJ2-7, with D unresolved. This CDR3 has 12 residues. Looked up from germline, CDR1 is LNHNV and CDR2 is YYDKDF (reference sequence). V shed 2 bases and J shed 6 bases, with 8 bases lying between them. The CDR3 protein is CATSRYGAEQYF. The CDR3 bases are TGTGCCACCAGCAGATATGGAGCCGAGCAGTACTTC.

The chain employs TRBV28 and TRBJ1-2; 10 bases are shared with TRBD1. The J segment lost 8 bases and the V segment lost 3 bases, leaving 15 bases of the junction unmatched. The CDR3 totals 17 residues. Germline V CDR1 and CDR2: MDHEN, SYDVKM. The DNA for the CDR3 is TGTGCCAGCAGTTTCGGGGACAGGGGCGCTACCTCCTTCGGCTACACCTTC. Translating gives CASSFGDRGATSFGYTF.

The chain links TRBV11-2 to TRBJ2-7; maybe TRBD2 (7 bases). V lost 4 bases and J 2 bases, leaving 18 bases between the germline ends. The CDR3 extends over 16 amino acids. Germline loops: CDR1 SGHAT, CDR2 FQNNGV. This CDR3 is CASSSQGGDKPYEQYF. CDR3 bases: TGTGCCAGCAGCTCCCAGGGAGGGGACAAGCCCTACGAGCAGTACTTC.

The chain links TRBV3-1 to TRBJ1-4, with D maybe TRBD1 (5 bases). CDR3 length: 15 residues. Germline V gives CDR1 LGHDT, CDR2 YNNKEL (reference sequence). Trimming shortened V by 3 bases and J by 5 bases, and 13 bases separated the two germline ends. The CDR3 sequence is CASSHRGDGNEKLFF. For the CDR3, the DNA is TGTGCCAGCAGCCATCGCGGGGACGGAAATGAAAAACTGTTTTTT.

Turning to this clonotype: It may be a read error: a sequence one base away is much more abundant. The gene calls are TRBV27 and TRBJ1-4; 10 bases agree with TRBD1. This CDR3 contains 15 residues. Looked up from germline, CDR1 is MNHEY and CDR2 is SMNVEV (reference sequence). CDR3 sequence (DNA): TGTGCCAACAGTCCACGGGACAGGGGAGGGGAAAAACTGTTTTTT. Its protein product is CANSPRDRGGEKLFF.

The chain employs TRBV25-1 and TRBJ1-4; no firm D call. The germline V gene has CDR1 MGHDK and CDR2 SYGVNS. V gave up 6 bases and J gave up 4 bases, with 9 bases separating them. This CDR3 region has 13 residues. CDR3 DNA sequence: TGTGCCAGCAGACTAGCCTTTAATGAAAAACTGTTTTTT. Amino acid sequence: CASRLAFNEKLFF.

This clonotype was recorded at least ten times. V gene TRBV2 combines with J gene TRBJ2-2; no firm D call. Germline V CDR1 and CDR2: SNHLY, FYNNEI. This CDR3 is 15 amino acids long. Between the trimmed V and J ends, which lost 6 bases and 2 bases, there was a span of 13 bases. The DNA for the CDR3 is TGTGCCAGCAGCGCCTACGGGCCAAACACCGGGGAGCTGTTTTTT. This translates into CASSAYGPNTGELFF.

This clonotype was observed a handful of times. The genes are TRBV27 and TRBJ2-7, with TRBD1 matching 9 bases. V shed 10 bases and J 3 bases; nucleotides not matched to a gene: 4. Germline V gene sequence: CDR1 MNHEY, CDR2 SMNVEV (reference sequence). This CDR3 contains 12 residues. This chain's CDR3 is CAKGQGSYEQYF. The CDR3 nucleotides are TGTGCCAAGGGACAGGGAAGCTACGAGCAGTACTTC.

The chain recombines TRBV29-1 with TRBJ1-6, with 10 bases lining up with TRBD1. CDR3 length: 13 residues. Germline CDR1 is SQVTM and CDR2 is ANQGSEA. V gave up 7 bases and J gave up 6 bases; unmatched junction bases: 3. CDR3 DNA sequence: TGCAGCGGAGGACAGGGGGGTAATTCACCCCTCCACTTT. Translation gives CSGGQGGNSPLHF.

This clonotype was detected many times. The chain uses TRBV19 and TRBJ2-7; possibly TRBD2 for D (6 bases). The CDR3 is 11 amino acids. V was shortened by 3 bases and J by 6 bases, with 6 bases between the two germline ends. CDR1 and CDR2 (germline): LNHDA, SQIVND (reference sequence). The CDR3 region has the DNA TGTGCCAGTAGTATCGGGGGCGAGCAGTACTTC. As protein: CASSIGGEQYF.

This clonotype occurred many times. The chain couples TRBV12-3 or TRBV12-4 to TRBJ2-7, with 11 bases matching TRBD1. The V gene end was trimmed by 4 bases and the J gene end by 0 bases; junction bases not matched to a gene: 2. The CDR3 sequence is 15 residues long. CDR3 region: CASSSGTGGSYEQYF. The CDR3, as DNA: TGTGCCAGCAGTTCAGGGACAGGGGGCTCCTACGAGCAGTACTTC.

This clonotype occurred many times. The chain links TRBV24-1 to TRBJ2-5, with TRBD1 matching over 11 bases. Germline CDR1 reads KGHDR; CDR2 reads SFDVKD. The CDR3 covers 15 residues. With V trimmed by 4 bases and J by 3 bases, 3 bases remained unmatched. DNA of the CDR3: TGTGCCACCAGTGACCCGGGACAGGGGGAAGAGACCCAGTACTTC. Residues: CATSDPGQGEETQYF.

For this clonotype: A read error may explain this, as a much larger clone is one base away. The chain has TRBV7-3 and TRBJ2-2; TRBD1 or TRBD2 may be the D gene (5 bases each). The CDR3 consists of 15 residues. In germline, CDR1 is SGHTA, CDR2 FQGTGA. The CDR3 DNA follows: TGTGCCAGCAGCCTGGGACCGTTAACCACCGGGGAGCTGCTTTTT. Its translation: CASSLGPLTTGELLF.